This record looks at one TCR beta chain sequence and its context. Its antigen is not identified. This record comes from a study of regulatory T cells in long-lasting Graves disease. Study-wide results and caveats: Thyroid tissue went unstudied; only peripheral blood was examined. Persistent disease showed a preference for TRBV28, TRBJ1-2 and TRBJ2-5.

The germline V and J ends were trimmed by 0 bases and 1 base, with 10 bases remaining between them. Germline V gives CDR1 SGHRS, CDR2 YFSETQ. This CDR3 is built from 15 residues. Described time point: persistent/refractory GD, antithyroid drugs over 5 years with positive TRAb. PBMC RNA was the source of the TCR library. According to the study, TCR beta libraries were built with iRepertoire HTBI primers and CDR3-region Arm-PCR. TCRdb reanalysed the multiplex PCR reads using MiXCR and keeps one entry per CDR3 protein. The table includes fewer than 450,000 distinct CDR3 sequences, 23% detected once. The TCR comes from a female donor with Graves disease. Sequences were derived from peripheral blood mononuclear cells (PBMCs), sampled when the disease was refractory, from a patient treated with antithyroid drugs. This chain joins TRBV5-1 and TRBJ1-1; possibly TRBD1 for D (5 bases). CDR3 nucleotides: TGCGCCAGCAGCTTGGATCTGGGGCCGAACACTGAAGCTTTCTTT. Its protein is CASSLDLGPNTEAFF.